This TCR beta chain was identified in a study of cytomegalovirus exposure and HLA in healthy donors. General observations from the study: Most CMV-associated TCR beta chains were later found to appear HLA-restricted. V segments that were indistinguishable, TRBV6-2 and TRBV6-3 among them, were omitted from analysis.

13 Jbeta primers and 60 Vbeta primers were used for the PCR. Only in-frame clones appear in the TCRdb table, and some are missing; sequencing was by immunoSEQ multiplex PCR. The table includes 130,000 or so clones, roughly 80% detected once. CDR1 is MNHNS, CDR2 SASEGT, per germline. V gave up 5 bases and J gave up 6 bases, with 11 bases separating them. This CDR3 comprises 13 residues. This clone was seen a single time. Its cognate antigen is unknown. The receptor comes from a man between 40 and 49 years old in good health and CMV-seronegative. Sequenced sample: PBMCs. The chain couples TRBV6-1 to TRBJ1-5; D gene uncertain. The DNA for the CDR3 is TGTGCCAGCAGTAGCCGGGTGACTCAGCCCCAGCATTTT. It codes for CASSSRVTQPQHF.